The 18 T cell receptor beta chains below were found in one sample sequenced in a study of blood T cell repertoires in COVID-19. Clones were read by immunoSEQ multiplex PCR, and TCRdb kept only the in-frame ones, dropping some. The table shows roughly 190,000 clones, with roughly 76% occurring only once. The sequencing sample was made of peripheral blood. Receptors were obtained from a woman aged 40-49 years with COVID-19, enrolled during active disease.

A single count supports this clone. The chain combines TRBV29-1 with TRBJ2-1, with TRBD2 matching over 11 bases. Trimming at V came to 1 base and at J to 4 bases, leaving 15 bases not matched to a gene. The CDR3 has 19 residues. In germline, CDR1 is SQVTM, CDR2 ANQGSEA. CDR3 sequence reads: CSVEGGSTSGRTAYNEQFF. The CDR3 DNA sequence: TGCAGCGTTGAAGGTGGTTCTACTAGCGGGAGAACGGCTTACAATGAGCAGTTCTTC.

V and J are TRBV7-8 and TRBJ2-1; D perhaps matches TRBD2 (6 bases). The CDR3 totals 14 residues. The V and J ends lost 5 bases and 8 bases respectively, with 16 bases between them. Germline assignment: CDR1 SGHVS and CDR2 FQNEAQ. CDR3 nucleotides: TGTGCCAGCAGCAGGCGGACCGGGGAGGATGAGCAGTTCTTC. Amino acid sequence: CASSRRTGEDEQFF.

This rearrangement joins TRBV19 to TRBJ2-1; D perhaps matches TRBD2 (5 bases). Trimming cost V 4 bases and J 10 bases, with 26 bases left between them. The CDR3 covers 17 residues. Germline CDR1 and CDR2: LNHDA and SQIVND (reference sequence). CDR3 sequence reads: CASSTGAAVLLGKEQFF. CDR3 nucleotides: TGTGCCAGTAGTACCGGAGCGGCAGTACTCCTAGGGAAGGAGCAGTTCTTC. The full variable domain, its missing parts supplied by reference TRBV19 and TRBJ2-1, is DGGITQSPKYLFRKEGQNVTLSCEQNLNHDAMYWYRQDPGQGLRLIYYSQIVNDFQKGDIAEGYSVSREKKESFPLTVTSAQKNPTAFYLCASSTGAAVLLGKEQFFGPGTRLTVL.

The genes are TRBV7-8 and TRBJ1-1; 7 nucleotides line up with TRBD1. Per the germline V gene, CDR1 is SGHVS and CDR2 is FQNEAQ. This CDR3 spans 14 amino acids. Unmatched junction bases numbered 5, after V lost 4 bases and J lost 3 bases. The CDR3 nucleotides are TGTGCCAGCAGCTCCGGGACAGCCTACACTGAAGCTTTCTTT. Encoded protein: CASSSGTAYTEAFF.

The J gene is TRBJ2-1, the V gene TRBV9; TRBD2 matches 8 bases. This CDR3 has 16 amino acids. The junction had 7 bases not matched to a gene; V was cut back by 0 bases and J by 5 bases. Germline V gene data show CDR1 as SGDLS and CDR2 as YYNGEE. The CDR3 loop is CASSVGAGERDNEQFF. The DNA for the CDR3 is TGTGCCAGCAGCGTAGGAGCGGGAGAGAGGGACAATGAGCAGTTCTTC. Based on the CDR3 plus reference TRBV9 and TRBJ2-1, the full variable domain is DSGVTQTPKHLITATGQRVTLRCSPRSGDLSVYWYQQSLDQGLQFLIQYYNGEERAKGNILERFSAQQFPDLHSELNLSSLELGDSALYFCASSVGAGERDNEQFFGPGTRLTVL.

The chain employs TRBV27 and TRBJ1-1; 8 positions agree with TRBD1. CDR1 and CDR2 (germline): MNHEY, SMNVEV (reference sequence). The CDR3 extends over 12 amino acids. With V trimmed by 5 bases and J by 11 bases, 7 bases remained unmatched. CDR3 bases: TGTGCCAGCAGTGACCCGACAGGGGTGGCTTTCTTT. This encodes CASSDPTGVAFF.

The chain combines TRBV5-1 with TRBJ2-1, with 7 bases matching TRBD1. With 2 bases clipped from V and 6 bases from J, the junction kept 5 bases outside the gene matches. The CDR3 extends over 14 amino acids. CDR1 and CDR2 (germline): SGHRS, YFSETQ. The CDR3 here is CASSLTGAGNEQFF. As DNA, the CDR3 is TGCGCCAGCAGCTTAACAGGGGCAGGCAATGAGCAGTTCTTC. The full variable domain, its missing parts supplied by reference TRBV5-1 and TRBJ2-1, is KAGVTQTPRYLIKTRGQQVTLSCSPISGHRSVSWYQQTPGQGLQFLFEYFSETQRNKGNFPGRFSGRQFSNSRSEMNVSTLELGDSALYLCASSLTGAGNEQFFGPGTRLTVL.

The V gene is TRBV5-1, the J gene TRBJ2-5, with a possible D match to TRBD2 (5 bases). This CDR3 contains 14 residues. CDR1 SGHRS and CDR2 YFSETQ come from the germline V gene. V was pared by 4 bases and J by 4 bases, with 14 bases between. In nucleotides, the CDR3 is TGCGCCAGCAGCCTGGGAGAATCGGGAGAGACCCAGTACTTC. Its translation is CASSLGESGETQYF.

The chain recombines TRBV2 with TRBJ2-7, with TRBD2 matching over 10 bases. This CDR3 comprises 14 residues. The trim removed 7 bases at V and 6 bases at J, leaving 9 bases unmatched. Germline-derived CDR1 and CDR2 are SNHLY and FYNNEI. CDR3 residues: CASIGTSGIFEQYF. The CDR3 region has the DNA TGTGCCAGCATTGGTACTAGCGGGATCTTCGAGCAGTACTTC. Combining the CDR3 with reference TRBV2 and TRBJ2-7 gives the whole variable domain EPEVTQTPSHQVTQMGQEVILRCVPISNHLYFYWYRQILGQKVEFLVSFYNNEISEKSEIFDDQFSVERPDGSNFTLKIRSTKLEDSAMYFCASIGTSGIFEQYFGPGTRLTVT.

The rearrangement joins TRBV7-9 to TRBJ1-5; D may be TRBD1 (5 bases). The CDR3 length is 13 residues. The germline gives CDR1 SEHNR, CDR2 FQNEAQ (reference sequence). Trimming cost V 3 bases and J 5 bases, with 8 bases left between them. CDR3 sequence: CASSLDNYQPQHF. Here the CDR3 DNA reads TGTGCCAGCAGCTTGGACAATTATCAGCCCCAGCATTTT.

The V call is TRBV7-6, the J call TRBJ2-3; a possible D gene is TRBD2 (5 bases). Trimming pared 1 base from V and 6 bases from J, leaving 14 bases between. Germline V gene data show CDR1 as SGHVS and CDR2 as FNYEAQ. CDR3 length: 15 amino acids. Written as DNA, the CDR3 is TGTGCCAGCAGCTTAGACCCGGCCCCGGGGGATACGCAGTATTTT. It codes for CASSLDPAPGDTQYF.

The J gene is TRBJ1-2, the V gene TRBV19; 9 bases align to TRBD1. This CDR3 has 14 amino acids. Losses at the gene ends were 8 bases for V and 6 bases for J; bases not matched to a gene: 10. Looked up from germline, CDR1 is LNHDA and CDR2 is SQIVND (reference sequence). CDR3 bases: TGTGCCAGTTCGAGAGGACAGGGGAGGAATGGCTACACCTTC. As protein: CASSRGQGRNGYTF.

The chain recombines TRBV4-2 with TRBJ1-2; TRBD1 agrees at 8 bases. This CDR3 contains 17 residues. Germline values: CDR1 LGHNA, CDR2 YNFKEQ. The V gene end was trimmed by 0 bases and the J gene end by 8 bases; junction bases not matched to a gene: 14. The CDR3 is CASSQDRGRTGKGGYTF. The CDR3 DNA sequence: TGTGCCAGCAGCCAAGATCGGGGTAGGACAGGGAAAGGCGGCTACACCTTC.

The CDR3, as DNA: TGTGCCAGTAGTCTATTAGCGGGTAACACCGGGGAGCTGTTTTTT. Amino acids: CASSLLAGNTGELFF. The chain combines TRBV19 with TRBJ2-2; 7 nucleotides match TRBD2. Trimming at V came to 5 bases and at J to 2 bases, leaving 5 bases not matched to a gene. Germline-derived CDR1 and CDR2 are LNHDA and SQIVND (reference sequence). The CDR3 is 15 amino acids.

This rearrangement joins TRBV5-3 to TRBJ1-2; TRBD1 is a possible D gene (6 bases). TRBV5-3 is treated as an ORF (open reading frame) with a function not yet certain. Between the trimmed V and J ends, which lost 5 bases and 0 bases, there was a span of 14 bases. The CDR3 runs to 15 residues. The CDR3 loop is CARRLGQTTNYGYTF. DNA for the CDR3: TGTGCCAGAAGATTAGGACAGACCACTAACTATGGCTACACCTTC.

CDR3 sequence reads: CAWTPAPRGGPLNEKLFF. CDR3 bases: TGTGCCTGGACCCCTGCCCCTCGTGGAGGCCCCCTTAATGAAAAACTGTTTTTT. The chain joins TRBV30 to TRBJ1-4, with no clear D. The CDR3 totals 18 residues. The germline CDR1 and CDR2 sequences are GTSNPN and SVGIG (reference sequence). V was trimmed by 4 bases and J by 4 bases, leaving 25 bases between them.

The V call is TRBV5-4, the J call TRBJ2-3, with TRBD2 identical over 8 bases. Germline CDR1 is SGHNT and CDR2 is YYREEE (reference sequence). This CDR3 is built from 14 residues. With 6 bases clipped from V and 3 bases from J, the junction kept 6 bases outside the gene matches. This chain's CDR3 is CASTGGAGTDTQYF. DNA of the CDR3: TGTGCCAGCACCGGGGGGGCGGGTACAGATACGCAGTATTTT.

A word on this clone: The sample carries other DNA sequences with the same CDR3. The genes are TRBV10-1 and TRBJ2-7; 10 bases line up with TRBD1. CDR1 and CDR2 (germline): WNHNN, SYGVQD (reference sequence). The ends lost 6 bases at V and 3 bases at J; junction bases unmatched: 2. This CDR3 region has 13 residues. The CDR3 bases are TGCGCCAGCAGCAGGGACAGGGGCTACGAGCAGTACTTC. Protein product: CASSRDRGYEQYF.